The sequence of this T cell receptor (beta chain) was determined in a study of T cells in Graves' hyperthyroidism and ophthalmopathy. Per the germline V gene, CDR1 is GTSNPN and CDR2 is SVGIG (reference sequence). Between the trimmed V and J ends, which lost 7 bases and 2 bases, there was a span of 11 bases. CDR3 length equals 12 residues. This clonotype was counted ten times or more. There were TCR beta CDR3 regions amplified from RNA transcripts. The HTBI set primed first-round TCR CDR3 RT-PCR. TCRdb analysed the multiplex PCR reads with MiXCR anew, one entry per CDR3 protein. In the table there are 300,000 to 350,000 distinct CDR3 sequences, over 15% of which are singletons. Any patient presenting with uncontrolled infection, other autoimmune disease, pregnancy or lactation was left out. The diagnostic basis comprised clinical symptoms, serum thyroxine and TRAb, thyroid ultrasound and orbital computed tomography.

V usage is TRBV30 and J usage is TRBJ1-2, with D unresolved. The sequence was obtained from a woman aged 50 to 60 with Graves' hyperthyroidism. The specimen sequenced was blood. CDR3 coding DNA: TGTGCCTTTATTCCGGAGAACTATGGCTACACCTTC. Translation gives CAFIPENYGYTF. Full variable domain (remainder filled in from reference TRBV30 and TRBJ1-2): SQTIHQWPATLVQPVGSPLSLECTVEGTSNPNLYWYRQAAGRGLQLLFYSVGIGQISSEVPQNLSASRPQDRQFILSSKKLLLSDSGFYLCAFIPENYGYTFGSGTRLTVV.